This TCR beta chain is from a study of shared clonotypes between healthy human individuals. Repertoires were generated with immunoSEQ multiplex PCR, while TCRdb's copy carries only in-frame clones and drops some. This table has roughly 2,500,000 clones, 93% appearing once. The TCR comes from a man younger than 30 in good health. Some clones in this sample may be carry-over from other donors' samples. Sequenced material: naive CD4+ T cells from PBMCs. The subset here: CD45RA+ positively selected.

DNA of the CDR3: TGTGCCAGCAGCTTGCTGGGGCCGGGGTTTTCTGAAGCTTTCTTT. The encoded protein is CASSLLGPGFSEAFF. The chain employs TRBV11-2 and TRBJ1-1; D possibly corresponds to TRBD1 (5 bases). The V gene's germline CDR1 is SGHAT and CDR2 FQNNGV. CDR3 length: 15 residues. V was clipped by 3 bases and J by 6 bases, with 17 bases between them.